The rows below give T cell receptor beta chains drawn from one sample of a study of cytomegalovirus exposure and HLA in healthy donors. Data came from immunoSEQ multiplex PCR; TCRdb stores just in-frame clones and leaves some out. The data contain 150,000 to 200,000 clones, 60% to 80% of them seen just once; the ten biggest clones take up around 15%. The sequencing input was PBMCs. The source of these receptors is a man aged 50 or older in good health and CMV-seropositive. Both conserved end residues are part of each CDR3. The D gene is left open where the match is weak. Not all rows give a size; the values are once, few, many and, for expanded clones, a class.

j_gene	v_gene	d_gene	abundance	CDR3nt	CDR3aa
TRBJ2-3	TRBV6-6	TRBD1	-	TGTGCCAGCGGACAGGGTGGCACAGATACGCAGTATTTT	CASGQGGTDTQYF
TRBJ1-2	TRBV5-1	TRBD1	once	TGCGCCAGCAGCCCGACAGGGGACTATGGCTACACCTTC	CASSPTGDYGYTF
TRBJ1-2	TRBV6-1	-	-	TGTGCCAGCAGTGAAGTCAGGGGCAGTAACTATGGCTACACCTTC	CASSEVRGSNYGYTF
TRBJ1-2	TRBV13	TRBD1	-	TGTGCCAGCAGCTTCGGGACAGGGAATTCCTATGGCTACACCTTC	CASSFGTGNSYGYTF
TRBJ1-3	TRBV19	-	-	TGTGCCAGTAGTGTAGACAGGTACTCTGGAAACACCATATATTTT	CASSVDRYSGNTIYF
TRBJ1-2	TRBV5-6	-	-	TGTGCCAGCAGCTTGACCGGGGTACGCGGCTACACCTTC	CASSLTGVRGYTF
TRBJ2-3	TRBV7-9	TRBD2	-	TGTGCCAGCAGCTTAATTAATCCCTGGACTAGCGGAGTTTCAGATACGCAGTATTTT	CASSLINPWTSGVSDTQYF
TRBJ1-3	TRBV6-1	-	once	TGTGCCAGCGCGGGTCGCGACTCTGGAAACACCATATATTTT	CASAGRDSGNTIYF
TRBJ2-3	TRBV7-6	-	-	TGTGCCAGCAGCTTAGCCAGGACAGTACGAGATACGCAGTATTTT	CASSLARTVRDTQYF
TRBJ1-1	TRBV7-9	-	-	TGTTCCAGCAGCTTAGCCGGGGGGGGAGGCACTGAAGCTTTCTTT	CSSSLAGGGGTEAFF
TRBJ2-1	TRBV28	-	-	TGTGCCAGCAGTTTTCCCCGGGGACTCGAATATCCCCTAACCTACAATGAGCAGTTCTTC	CASSFPRGLEYPLTYNEQFF
TRBJ1-2	TRBV15	-	-	TGTGCCACCAGCAGAGATCCCAGGGGCAAGGACTATGGCTACACCTTC	CATSRDPRGKDYGYTF
TRBJ2-3	TRBV29-1	-	-	TGCAGCGCCCTTTCGAGGGGGGGCCCCTCAGATACGCAGTATTTT	CSALSRGGPSDTQYF
TRBJ2-2	TRBV7-6	-	-	TGTGCCAGCAGCTCCCTACTAAGCGCCGGGGAGCTGTTTTTT	CASSSLLSAGELFF
TRBJ1-4	TRBV4-1	-	-	TGCGCCAGCAGCCCACTGAAGCTGCGGGGCTCTGGTGAAAAACTGTTTTTT	CASSPLKLRGSGEKLFF
TRBJ2-5	TRBV19	TRBD1	once	TGTGCCAGTAGTATCAAGACAGGGGGCAGAGAGACCCAGTACTTC	CASSIKTGGRETQYF
TRBJ2-5	TRBV7-2	TRBD2	-	TGTGCCAGCAGCTTAGCAGCCGGGGGGGCGGTTCCAGAGACCCAGTACTTC	CASSLAAGGAVPETQYF
TRBJ1-4	TRBV6-5	TRBD1	-	TGTGCCAGCAGTTGGGACAGGGGGAAAAATGAAAAACTGTTTTTT	CASSWDRGKNEKLFF
TRBJ1-4	TRBV18	TRBD1	-	TGTGCCAGCTCACCATCCGATCGGACAGGGCGAAAGGAAAAACTGTTTTTT	CASSPSDRTGRKEKLFF
TRBJ1-4	TRBV30	-	-	TGTGCCTGGAGTGTACGATCAGGAAGCCTTCAAAAACTGTTTTTT	CAWSVRSGSLQKLFF
TRBJ2-7	TRBV28	-	once	TGTGCCAGCAGCCTCAGGGGTCGGGAGCAGTACTTC	CASSLRGREQYF
TRBJ2-1	TRBV7-6	TRBD1	-	TGTGCCAGCAGCTCGACAGGGACAGGGTCCTACAATGAGCAGTTCTTC	CASSSTGTGSYNEQFF
TRBJ1-4	TRBV15	-	once	TGTGCCACCAGCAGAGATCAGGGAACCCACGAAAAACTGTTTTTT	CATSRDQGTHEKLFF
TRBJ2-2	TRBV30	-	-	TGTGCCTGGAGGATGGACAGCGCGAACACCGGGGAGCTGTTTTTT	CAWRMDSANTGELFF
TRBJ2-5	TRBV27	TRBD1	-	TGTGCCAGCAGTTTAATCGGGGACAGGGTCCAAGAGACCCAGTACTTC	CASSLIGDRVQETQYF
TRBJ1-2	TRBV18	TRBD1	-	TGTGCCAGCTCACCCGATGGACAGGGGAAGGGCTATGGCTACACCTTC	CASSPDGQGKGYGYTF
TRBJ2-7	TRBV5-1	TRBD2	-	TGCGCCAGCAGCTTGCTGAGCGGGGGGATTTACGAGCAGTACTTC	CASSLLSGGIYEQYF
TRBJ1-6	TRBV6-5	TRBD1	-	TGTGCCAGCAGTCCGGACAGGATTAATTCACCCCTCCACTTT	CASSPDRINSPLHF
TRBJ2-3	TRBV7-8	-	-	TGTGCCAGCAGTCTTAGGGGGGGAACAGATACGCAGTATTTT	CASSLRGGTDTQYF
TRBJ1-1	TRBV29-1	-	-	TGCAGCGCCCGCTCTGGCAGGGAAGCTTTCTTT	CSARSGREAFF
TRBJ1-1	TRBV7-9	TRBD1	once	TGTGCCAGCAGCTTAGTAACAGGGGGCACTGAAGCTTTCTTT	CASSLVTGGTEAFF
TRBJ1-5	TRBV21-1	-	once	TGTGCCAGCAGCAAAGAAGCCTCCCCTTTGAGTCTTCCTAGCAATCAGCCCCAGCATTTT	CASSKEASPLSLPSNQPQHF
TRBJ2-3	TRBV4-2	TRBD2	-	TGTGCCAGCAGCCAAGATCTAGCGGGGGACTATTTTACGCAGTATTTT	CASSQDLAGDYFTQYF
TRBJ1-2	TRBV7-6	TRBD1	-	TGTGCCAGCAGCTTAGGGGGAGGACAGGGGAGAGGCTATGGCTACACCTTC	CASSLGGGQGRGYGYTF
TRBJ2-7	TRBV19	TRBD1	-	TGTGCCAGTAGTCCCCCGGCAGGGGGTCGCTACGAGCAGTACTTC	CASSPPAGGRYEQYF
TRBJ1-5	TRBV7-2	-	-	TGTGCCAGCAGCTTAGTGAGGGAAAGGGGGACCCAGCATTTT	CASSLVRERGTQHF
TRBJ1-3	TRBV5-1	-	-	TGCGCCAGCAGCTTGTCGGTCTTCTCTGGAAACACCATATATTTT	CASSLSVFSGNTIYF
TRBJ2-5	TRBV5-4	-	-	TGTGCCAGCAGCAGGGACTTCCAAGAGACCCAGTACTTC	CASSRDFQETQYF
TRBJ2-1	TRBV9	-	few	TGTGCCAGCAGCGCCAAGCCGATACCCTCCTACAATGAGCAGTTCTTC	CASSAKPIPSYNEQFF
TRBJ1-6	TRBV6-6	-	few	TGTGCCAGCACCAACACCGTCAGCTCCTATAATTCACCCCTCCACTTT	CASTNTVSSYNSPLHF
TRBJ2-2	TRBV2	TRBD1	-	TGTGCCAGCTGCCGGGACAGGGGGACCACCGGGGAGCTGTTTTTT	CASCRDRGTTGELFF
TRBJ2-2	TRBV4-1	-	-	TGCGCCAGCAGCCAAGGGTTGTTCAGGGGTTCATCCGGGGAGCTGTTTTTT	CASSQGLFRGSSGELFF